The present T cell receptor beta chain was sequenced within a study of cytomegalovirus exposure and HLA in healthy donors. Study-level findings and limits: Analysis performed later showed TCR beta chains linked to HLA being more clonally expanded than equally common others. In an earlier analysis, about 87% or about 30%: the productive usage of most TCR beta V segments. It was approximately 150 TCR beta chains that were listed as cytomegalovirus-associated.

For this clone: Its antigen is undetermined.

The V end lost 3 bases, the J end lost 4 bases, and 11 bases lay between the germline ends. Per germline, CDR1 SGDLS and CDR2 YYNGEE. This CDR3 region has 13 residues. Vbeta (60) and Jbeta (13) primers were used in the PCR. Data came from immunoSEQ multiplex PCR; TCRdb stores just in-frame clones and leaves some out. The table lists approximately 170,000 clones, about 80% of them singletons, with about 1.9% in the top ten. The sequence was obtained from a woman aged 25 to 45 in good health and CMV-seropositive. The chain uses TRBV9 and TRBJ2-7, with D tentatively TRBD2 (6 bases). The sample consisted of PBMCs. The CDR3 loop reads CASSADGLYEQYF. As DNA, the CDR3 is TGTGCCAGCAGCGCGGACGGACTATACGAGCAGTACTTC.